Sequencing of this T cell receptor (beta chain) was carried out in a study of identical twins. One entry per CDR3 protein, called by TCRdb with MiXCR from the 5' RACE reads. The data show approximately 260,000 distinct CDR3 sequences, over 11% seen once. Unmatched junction bases numbered 8, after V lost 7 bases and J lost 0 bases. This CDR3 is 16 amino acids long. Germline CDR1 reads SGHDT; CDR2 reads YYEEEE. The chain links TRBV5-6 to TRBJ2-1; 9 positions match TRBD2. This clonotype was obtained from a woman between 18 and 29 years old in good health. Sequenced sample: memory (CD45RO+) T cells sorted from blood. The CDR3 loop is CASRRGGESSYNEQFF. CDR3 DNA sequence: TGTGCCAGCCGGCGGGGGGGCGAAAGCTCCTACAATGAGCAGTTCTTC.